The subject of this entry is one TCR beta chain. These data come from a study of control samples from healthy donors and cancer patients. This CDR3 is built from 13 residues. Germline-derived CDR1 and CDR2 are MRHNA and SNTAGT. V lost 3 bases to trimming and J lost 5 bases, with 10 bases between them. Some clones are missing from TCRdb's copy, which holds only in-frame ones; the method was immunoSEQ multiplex PCR. The repertoire has more than 95,000 clones, 80% to 90% of them found once; the top ten carry approximately 13%. The origin of this receptor is a woman in her forties or fifties in good health. The chain uses TRBV6-4 and TRBJ2-5; D gene ambiguous. The material sequenced was blood. In DNA form, the CDR3 reads TGTGCCAGCAGTGAAAACTTCGGGGAGACCCAGTACTTC. This encodes CASSENFGETQYF.